These T cell receptor beta chains were read from a single sample in a study of cytomegalovirus exposure and HLA in healthy donors. Produced via immunoSEQ multiplex PCR; TCRdb's table is partial and in-frame only. The sample consists of 200,000 to 250,000 clones, almost 80% of them appearing once. Sequencing input: PBMCs. The source of these receptors is a male donor in good health and CMV-seronegative. Each CDR3 is given with its conserved first and last residue. D genes are given only for firm matches. Clone size is not always given. Where it is, it says once, few, many or a class for expanded clones.

j_call | clone_size | cdr3_length | d_call | v_call | cdr3_nt | cdr3_aa
TRBJ2-3 | NA | 16 | TRBD2 | TRBV7-2 | TGTGCCAGCAGCTTAGAACTAGCGGGAGGGACGAATACGCAGTATTTT | CASSLELAGGTNTQYF
TRBJ2-7 | NA | 14 | NA | TRBV5-1 | TGCGCCAGCAGCTTGGGAGTCGGGGTCTACGAGCAGTACTTC | CASSLGVGVYEQYF
TRBJ1-5 | few | 15 | TRBD1 | TRBV28 | TGTGCCAGCAGTTCCCCCGGGACAGGGGCTCAGCCCCAGCATTTT | CASSSPGTGAQPQHF
TRBJ1-2 | NA | 18 | NA | TRBV6-1 | TGTGCCAGCACTGATTTTCTCACGAGAACTATCCAAGGCTATGGCTACACCTTC | CASTDFLTRTIQGYGYTF
TRBJ2-3 | NA | 20 | TRBD2 | TRBV11-3 | TGTGCCAGCAGCTTAGAGGGGGTGCTTGGGACTAGCGGGAGTCGGGATACGCAGTATTTT | CASSLEGVLGTSGSRDTQYF
TRBJ2-1 | NA | 15 | TRBD2 | TRBV27 | TGTGCCAGCAAAGTCACTAGCGGGAGTGGATATGAGCAGTTCTTC | CASKVTSGSGYEQFF
TRBJ2-7 | NA | 14 | TRBD2 | TRBV5-4 | TGTGCCAGCAGCTTGGGACTAGCGGGAGTCGAGCAGTACTTC | CASSLGLAGVEQYF
TRBJ2-7 | NA | 13 | NA | TRBV15 | TGTGCCACTGAGGTGGGGGGGGCGCGGGAGCAGTACTTC | CATEVGGAREQYF
TRBJ1-2 | NA | 18 | TRBD1 | TRBV27 | TGTGCCAGCAGTTGGACAGGTGTAAGGGGATCGCCGGGCTATGGCTACACCTTC | CASSWTGVRGSPGYGYTF
TRBJ2-3 | NA | 16 | TRBD1 | TRBV5-6 | TGTGCCAGCAGCCCGATGGCCAGGGGGCGCACAGATACGCAGTATTTT | CASSPMARGRTDTQYF
TRBJ2-5 | NA | 14 | NA | TRBV28 | TGTGCCGGGGGGGCGGGGACCTCACAAGAGACCCAGTACTTC | CAGGAGTSQETQYF
TRBJ2-5 | NA | 15 | TRBD2 | TRBV7-3 | TGTGCCAGCAGCTTGGCTAGCGGCACGCAAGAGACCCAGTACTTC | CASSLASGTQETQYF
TRBJ2-7 | NA | 14 | NA | TRBV11-1 | TGTGCCAGCATCCCCGGAGGTGGGTCCTACGAGCAGTACTTC | CASIPGGGSYEQYF
TRBJ2-7 | NA | 16 | TRBD2 | TRBV27 | TGTGCCAGCAGTTTATATAGCGGGAGCTCAACCTACGAGCAGTACTTC | CASSLYSGSSTYEQYF
TRBJ2-1 | once | 13 | NA | TRBV5-1 | TGCGCCAGCAGTAGGTCAGGGTACAATGAGCAGTTCTTC | CASSRSGYNEQFF
TRBJ1-3 | NA | 17 | TRBD1 | TRBV29-1 | TGCAGCGTTGAAGATCAGGCGGACAGGACAGCTGGAAACACCATATATTTT | CSVEDQADRTAGNTIYF
TRBJ2-1 | NA | 16 | TRBD2 | TRBV5-1 | TGCGCCAGCAGCACGACTAGCGGGAGCTCCTACAATGAGCAGTTCTTC | CASSTTSGSSYNEQFF
TRBJ2-3 | once | 16 | TRBD1 | TRBV7-6 | TGTGCCAGCAGCTTAGCGGGACAGGCTAGCACAGATACGCAGTATTTT | CASSLAGQASTDTQYF
TRBJ2-1 | NA | 17 | TRBD2 | TRBV19 | TGTGCCAGTGGGCCAACTAGCGGGGCGAGCTCCTACAATGAGCAGTTCTTC | CASGPTSGASSYNEQFF
TRBJ2-3 | NA | 13 | TRBD2 | TRBV10-1 | TGCGCCAGCGCGGGACTAGCATTCGGTACGCAGTATTTT | CASAGLAFGTQYF
TRBJ2-1 | NA | 14 | NA | TRBV2 | TGTGCCAGCAGTGTACTACAAGAAGCCGGCGAGCAGTTCTTC | CASSVLQEAGEQFF